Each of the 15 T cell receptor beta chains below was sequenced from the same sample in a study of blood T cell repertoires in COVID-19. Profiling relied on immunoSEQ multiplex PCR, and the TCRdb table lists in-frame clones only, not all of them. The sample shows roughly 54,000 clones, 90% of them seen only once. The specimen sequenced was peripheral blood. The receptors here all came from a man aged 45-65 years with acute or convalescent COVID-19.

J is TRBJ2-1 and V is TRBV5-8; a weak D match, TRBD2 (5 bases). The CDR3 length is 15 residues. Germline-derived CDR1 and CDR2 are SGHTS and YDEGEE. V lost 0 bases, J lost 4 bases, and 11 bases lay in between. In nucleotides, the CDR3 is TGTGCCAGCAGCTTGGGTGGAGGTTTATACAATGAGCAGTTCTTC. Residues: CASSLGGGLYNEQFF.

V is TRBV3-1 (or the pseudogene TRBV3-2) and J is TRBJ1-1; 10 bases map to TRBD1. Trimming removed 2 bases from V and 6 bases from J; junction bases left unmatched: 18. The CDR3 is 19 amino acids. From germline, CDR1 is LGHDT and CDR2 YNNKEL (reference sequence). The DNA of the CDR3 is TGTGCCAGCAGCCAACTACCGGGACAGGGGAGTGGTGGTCGGGCTGAAGCTTTCTTT. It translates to CASSQLPGQGSGGRAEAFF.

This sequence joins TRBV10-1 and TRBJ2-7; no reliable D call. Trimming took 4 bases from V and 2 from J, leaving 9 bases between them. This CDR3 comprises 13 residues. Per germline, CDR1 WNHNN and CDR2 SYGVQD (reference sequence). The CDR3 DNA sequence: TGCGCCAGCAGTGGCGGCGGTACCTACGAGCAGTACTTC. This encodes CASSGGGTYEQYF.

CDR3 DNA sequence: TGTGCCAGCAGGAGTAACTATGGCTACACCTTC. This encodes CASRSNYGYTF. The V call is TRBV14, the J call TRBJ1-2; D unresolved. Germline assignment: CDR1 SGHDN and CDR2 FVKESK. The V end was cut by 6 bases, the J end by 1 base, with 3 bases between. The CDR3 covers 11 residues.

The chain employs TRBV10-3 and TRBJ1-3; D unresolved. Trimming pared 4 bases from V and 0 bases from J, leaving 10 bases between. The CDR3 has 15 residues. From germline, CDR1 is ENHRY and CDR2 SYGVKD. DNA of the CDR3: TGTGCCATCAGTGCTCACACCAGCTCTGGAAACACCATATATTTT. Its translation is CAISAHTSSGNTIYF.

CDR3 nucleotides: TGTGCCAGCAGTTATGGGGGGTACCAAGAGACCCAGTACTTC. Translating it yields CASSYGGYQETQYF. The gene calls are TRBV6-5 and TRBJ2-5, with a weak D call TRBD2 (6 bases). Germline assignment: CDR1 MNHEY and CDR2 SVGAGI. CDR3 length: 14 amino acids. Trimming took off 3 bases at V and 0 bases at J, with 8 bases between the two ends.

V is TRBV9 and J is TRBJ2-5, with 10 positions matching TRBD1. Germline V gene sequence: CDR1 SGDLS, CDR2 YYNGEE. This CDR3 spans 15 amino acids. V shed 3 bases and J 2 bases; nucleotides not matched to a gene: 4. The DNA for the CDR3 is TGTGCCAGCAGCGAAATGGACAGGGGGCAAGAGACCCAGTACTTC. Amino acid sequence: CASSEMDRGQETQYF.

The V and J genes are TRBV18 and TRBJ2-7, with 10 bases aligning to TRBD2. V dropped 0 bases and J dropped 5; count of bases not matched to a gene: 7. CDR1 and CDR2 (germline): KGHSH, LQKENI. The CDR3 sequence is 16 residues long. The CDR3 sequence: CASSPPSASGSHEQYF. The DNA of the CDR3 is TGTGCCAGCTCACCACCTTCGGCTAGCGGGAGCCACGAGCAGTACTTC.

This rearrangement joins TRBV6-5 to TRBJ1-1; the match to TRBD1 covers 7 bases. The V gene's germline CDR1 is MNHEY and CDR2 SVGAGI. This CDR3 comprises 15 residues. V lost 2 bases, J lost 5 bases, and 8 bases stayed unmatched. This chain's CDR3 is CASSYMQGVRTEAFF. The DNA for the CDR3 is TGTGCCAGCAGTTACATGCAGGGGGTAAGGACTGAAGCTTTCTTT.

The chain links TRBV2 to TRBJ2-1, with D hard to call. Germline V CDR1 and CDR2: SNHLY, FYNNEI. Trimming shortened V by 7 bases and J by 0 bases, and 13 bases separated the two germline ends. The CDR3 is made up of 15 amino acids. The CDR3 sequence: CASNSYGFSYNEQFF. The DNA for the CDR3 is TGTGCCAGCAACTCCTACGGGTTCTCCTACAATGAGCAGTTCTTC.

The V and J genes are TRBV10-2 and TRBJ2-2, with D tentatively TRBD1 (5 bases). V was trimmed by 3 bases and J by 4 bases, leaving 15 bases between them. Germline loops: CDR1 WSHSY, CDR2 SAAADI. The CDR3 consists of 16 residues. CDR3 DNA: TGCGCCAGCAGTGATGGGGCCCTCGACTTCACCGGGGAGCTGTTTTTT. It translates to CASSDGALDFTGELFF.

The CDR3 DNA reads as TGTGCCAGTAGTATTATGGGACAGGTCAATGAAAAACTGTTTTTT. Amino acid sequence: CASSIMGQVNEKLFF. This chain connects TRBV19 to TRBJ1-4, with 8 bases aligning to TRBD1. Germline trimming cut 3 bases from V and 5 bases from J; bases unmatched to any gene: 5. The CDR3 totals 15 residues. Germline values: CDR1 LNHDA, CDR2 SQIVND (reference sequence). Looking up the rest from reference TRBV19 and TRBJ1-4 gives the full variable domain: DGGITQSPKYLFRKEGQNVTLSCEQNLNHDAMYWYRQDPGQGLRLIYYSQIVNDFQKGDIAEGYSVSREKKESFPLTVTSAQKNPTAFYLCASSIMGQVNEKLFFGSGTQLSVL.

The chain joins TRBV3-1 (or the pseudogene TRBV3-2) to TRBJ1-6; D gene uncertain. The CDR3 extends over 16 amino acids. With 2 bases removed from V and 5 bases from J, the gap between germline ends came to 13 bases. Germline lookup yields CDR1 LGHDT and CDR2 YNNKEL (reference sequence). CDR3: CASSQHKTRDNSPLHF. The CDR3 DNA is TGTGCCAGCAGCCAACACAAAACTAGGGATAATTCACCCCTCCACTTT.

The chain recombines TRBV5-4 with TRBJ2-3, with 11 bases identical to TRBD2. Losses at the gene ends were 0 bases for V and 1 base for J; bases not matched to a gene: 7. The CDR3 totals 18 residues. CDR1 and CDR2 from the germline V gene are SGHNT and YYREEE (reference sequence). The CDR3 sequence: CASSLAGGSGRGTDTQYF. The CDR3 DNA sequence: TGTGCCAGCAGCTTGGCCGGCGGTAGCGGGAGGGGCACAGATACGCAGTATTTT.

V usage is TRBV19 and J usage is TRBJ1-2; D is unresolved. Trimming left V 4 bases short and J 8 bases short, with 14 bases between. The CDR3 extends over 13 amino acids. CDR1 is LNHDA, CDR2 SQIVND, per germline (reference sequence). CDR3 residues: CASSRDPSGGYTF. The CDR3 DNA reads TGTGCCAGTAGTAGAGACCCGTCGGGGGGCTACACCTTC.